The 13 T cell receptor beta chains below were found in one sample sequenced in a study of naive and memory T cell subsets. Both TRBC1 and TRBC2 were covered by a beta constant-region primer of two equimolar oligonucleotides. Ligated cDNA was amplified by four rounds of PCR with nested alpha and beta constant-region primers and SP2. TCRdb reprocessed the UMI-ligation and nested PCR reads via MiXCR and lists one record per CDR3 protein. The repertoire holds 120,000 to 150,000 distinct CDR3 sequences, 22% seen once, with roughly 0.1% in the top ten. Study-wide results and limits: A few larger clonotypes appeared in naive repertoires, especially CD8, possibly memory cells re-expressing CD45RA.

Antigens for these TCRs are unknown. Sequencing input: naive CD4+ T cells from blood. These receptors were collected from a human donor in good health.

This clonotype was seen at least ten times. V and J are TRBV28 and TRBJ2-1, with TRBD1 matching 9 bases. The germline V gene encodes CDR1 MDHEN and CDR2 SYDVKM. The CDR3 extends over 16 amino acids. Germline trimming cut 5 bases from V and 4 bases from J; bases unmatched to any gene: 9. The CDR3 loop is CASSPSGTGSYNEQFF. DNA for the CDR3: TGTGCCAGCAGTCCATCCGGGACAGGGTCATACAATGAGCAGTTCTTC.

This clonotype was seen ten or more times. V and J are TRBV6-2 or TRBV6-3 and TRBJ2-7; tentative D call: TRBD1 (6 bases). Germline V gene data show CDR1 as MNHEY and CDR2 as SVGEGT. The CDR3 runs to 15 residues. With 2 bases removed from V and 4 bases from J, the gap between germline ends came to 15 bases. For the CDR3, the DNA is TGTGCCAGCAGTTACCCTCCAGGGGTTCTTTACGAGCAGTACTTC. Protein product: CASSYPPGVLYEQYF.

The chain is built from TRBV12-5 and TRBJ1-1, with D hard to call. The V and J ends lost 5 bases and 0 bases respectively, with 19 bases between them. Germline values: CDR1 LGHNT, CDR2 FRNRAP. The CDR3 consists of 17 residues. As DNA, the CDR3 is TGTGCTAGTGGTCTGGGCCCCTCAACGGGGATGAACACTGAAGCTTTCTTT. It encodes CASGLGPSTGMNTEAFF.

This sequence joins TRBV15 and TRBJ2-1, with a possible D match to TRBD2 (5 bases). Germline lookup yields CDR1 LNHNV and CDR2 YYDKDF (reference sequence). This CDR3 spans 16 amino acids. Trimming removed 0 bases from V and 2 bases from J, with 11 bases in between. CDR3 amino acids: CATSRDGSVAYNEQFF. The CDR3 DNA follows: TGTGCCACCAGCAGAGATGGTAGCGTAGCCTACAATGAGCAGTTCTTC.

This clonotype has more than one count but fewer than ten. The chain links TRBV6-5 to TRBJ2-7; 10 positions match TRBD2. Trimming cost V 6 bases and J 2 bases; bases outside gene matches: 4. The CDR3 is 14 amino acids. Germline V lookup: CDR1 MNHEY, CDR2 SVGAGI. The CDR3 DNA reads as TGTGCCAGCAGACTAGCGGGGATCACCTACGAGCAGTACTTC. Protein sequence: CASRLAGITYEQYF.

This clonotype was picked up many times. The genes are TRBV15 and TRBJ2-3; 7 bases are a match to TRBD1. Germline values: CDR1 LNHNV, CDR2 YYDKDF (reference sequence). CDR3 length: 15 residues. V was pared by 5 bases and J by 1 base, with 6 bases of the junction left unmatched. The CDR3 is CATSGRDSRTDTQYF. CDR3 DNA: TGTGCCACCAGCGGCCGGGACAGTCGCACAGATACGCAGTATTTT.

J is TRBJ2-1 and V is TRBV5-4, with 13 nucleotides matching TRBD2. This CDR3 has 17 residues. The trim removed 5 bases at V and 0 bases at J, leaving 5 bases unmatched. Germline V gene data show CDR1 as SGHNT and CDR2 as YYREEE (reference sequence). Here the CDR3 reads CASRTGTSGTSYNEQFF. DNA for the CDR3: TGTGCCAGCAGAACCGGGACTAGCGGGACCTCCTACAATGAGCAGTTCTTC.

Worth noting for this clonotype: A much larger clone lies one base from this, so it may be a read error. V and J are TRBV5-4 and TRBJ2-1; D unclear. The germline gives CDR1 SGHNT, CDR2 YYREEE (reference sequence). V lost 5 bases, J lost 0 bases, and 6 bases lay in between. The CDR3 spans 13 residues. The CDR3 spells CASRLSSYNEQFF. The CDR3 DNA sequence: TGTGCCAGCAGACTAAGCTCCTACAATGAGCAGTTCTTC.

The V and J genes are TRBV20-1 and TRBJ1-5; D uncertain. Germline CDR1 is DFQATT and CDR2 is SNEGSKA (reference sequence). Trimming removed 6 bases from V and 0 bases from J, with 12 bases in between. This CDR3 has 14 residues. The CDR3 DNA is TGCAGTGCCGTGGGCGGCAATAGCAATCAGCCCCAGCATTTT. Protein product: CSAVGGNSNQPQHF.

The CDR3 loop reads CASSLLRVAGGSPLHF. DNA for the CDR3: TGTGCCAGCAGTTTATTGCGGGTTGCAGGGGGTTCACCCCTCCACTTT. The genes are TRBV28 and TRBJ1-6; TRBD1 matches 7 bases. CDR1 MDHEN and CDR2 SYDVKM come from the germline V gene. The V and J ends lost 1 base and 9 bases, in that order; junction bases with no gene match: 9. The CDR3 extends over 16 amino acids.

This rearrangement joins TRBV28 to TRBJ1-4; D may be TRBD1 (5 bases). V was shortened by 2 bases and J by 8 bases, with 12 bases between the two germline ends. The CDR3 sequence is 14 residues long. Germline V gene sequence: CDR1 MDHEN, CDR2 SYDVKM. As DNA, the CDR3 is TGTGCCAGCAGTTTAGGCGGCAGGGAAGAAAAACTGTTTTTT. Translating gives CASSLGGREEKLFF.

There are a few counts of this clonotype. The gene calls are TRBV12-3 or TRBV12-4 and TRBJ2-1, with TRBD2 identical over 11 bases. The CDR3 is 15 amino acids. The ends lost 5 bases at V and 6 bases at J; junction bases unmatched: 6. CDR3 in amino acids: CASSLGLAVINEQFF. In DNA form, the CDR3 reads TGTGCCAGCAGTCTGGGACTAGCGGTTATCAATGAGCAGTTCTTC.

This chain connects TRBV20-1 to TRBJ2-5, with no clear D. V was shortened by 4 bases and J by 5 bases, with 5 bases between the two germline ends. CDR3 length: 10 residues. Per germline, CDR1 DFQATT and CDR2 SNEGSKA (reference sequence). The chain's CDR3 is CSATAETQYF. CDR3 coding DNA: TGCAGTGCTACAGCGGAGACCCAGTACTTC.